The TCR beta chain under discussion was sequenced for a study of blood T cell repertoires in COVID-19. On the study more broadly: Samples representing acute and convalescent COVID-19 were sourced from the United States, Italy and Spain. Sources were T cells, B-cell-depleted T cells, or PBMCs; the material itself was cDNA or gDNA.

The sample holds one count of this clone. V was pared by 1 base and J by 0 bases, with 7 bases between. The CDR3 totals 14 residues. Germline-derived CDR1 and CDR2 are MGHRA and YSYEKL. Original data processing: The assay estimated nucleated cells by amplifying reference gene primers. Here immunoSEQ multiplex PCR was the method, and the copy in TCRdb shows in-frame clones only, minus some. For V, J and clone size, that table is used; D and trimming come from the DNA. The data hold about 190,000 clones, with 89% observed a single time. The chain is built from TRBV4-1 and TRBJ2-7; D is unclear. The origin of this receptor is a man aged 35 to 55 with acute or convalescent COVID-19. Sequences were obtained from peripheral blood. This chain's CDR3 is CASSQVQYSYEQYF. Here the CDR3 DNA reads TGCGCCAGCAGCCAAGTGCAGTACTCCTACGAGCAGTACTTC.